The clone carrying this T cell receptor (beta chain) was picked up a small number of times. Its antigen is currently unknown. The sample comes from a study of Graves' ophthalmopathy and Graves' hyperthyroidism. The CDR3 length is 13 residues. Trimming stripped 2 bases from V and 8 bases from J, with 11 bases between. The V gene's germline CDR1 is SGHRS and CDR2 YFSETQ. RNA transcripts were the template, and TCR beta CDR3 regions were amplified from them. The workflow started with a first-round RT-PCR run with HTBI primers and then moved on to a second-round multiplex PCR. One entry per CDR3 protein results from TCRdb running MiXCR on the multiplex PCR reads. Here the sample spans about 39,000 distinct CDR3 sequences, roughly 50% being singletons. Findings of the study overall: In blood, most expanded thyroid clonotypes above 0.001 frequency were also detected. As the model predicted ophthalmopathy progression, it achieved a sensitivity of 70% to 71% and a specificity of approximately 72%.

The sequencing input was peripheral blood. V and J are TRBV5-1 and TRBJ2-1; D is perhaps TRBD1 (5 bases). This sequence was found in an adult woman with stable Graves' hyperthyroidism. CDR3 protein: CASSLSGFDEQFF. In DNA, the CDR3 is TGCGCCAGCAGCTTATCAGGGTTTGATGAGCAGTTCTTC.